The clone carrying this T cell receptor (beta chain) was detected ten times or more. Its antigen is not identified. The germline CDR1 and CDR2 sequences are KGHDR and SFDVKD. V was shortened by 5 bases and J by 7 bases, with 11 bases between the two germline ends. The CDR3 spans 13 residues. TCRdb analysed the 5' RACE reads with MiXCR anew, one entry per CDR3 protein. Of about 220,000 distinct CDR3 sequences detected, roughly 3.3% appear once; the ten largest clones hold about 3%. This record belongs to a study of T cells after yellow fever vaccination. Study-wide results and limits: The presence of abundant clonotypes contaminating from the bulk population was possible in FACS-sorted repertoires.

Sequences were derived from CD4+ T cells sorted from PBMCs, sampled 10 days after the yellow fever booster vaccination. This TCR derives from a man aged 18 to 29 who received the YFV17D yellow fever vaccine. The chain has TRBV24-1 and TRBJ1-5; D is unresolved. CDR3 sequence reads: CATSGSGEQPQHF. CDR3 nucleotides: TGTGCCACCAGTGGTAGCGGGGAACAGCCCCAGCATTTT.